The 24 T cell receptor beta chains below all came from one sample that was sequenced in a study of molecular identifiers for immune sequencing clone quantification. TCRdb called the PCR reads again in MiXCR, with one record for every CDR3 protein. The data hold some 96,000 distinct CDR3 sequences, with 24% observed a single time. Sequenced material: naive CD8+ T cells from blood, with Jurkat cell RNA spiked in. Subset noted: FACS-sorted CD8+CD4-CCR7+CD45RA+ naive T cells. The source of these receptors is a human donor in good health. Some libraries in this study had Jurkat cell RNA spiked in.

This clonotype was counted at least ten times. This chain uses TRBV6-5 with TRBJ2-7; D remains ambiguous. Germline-derived CDR1 and CDR2 are MNHEY and SVGAGI. Trimming left V 0 bases short and J 5 bases short, with 8 bases between. The CDR3 is made up of 13 amino acids. The CDR3 DNA follows: TGTGCCAGCAGTTACTCGAATGGGAACGAGCAGTACTTC. It is translated as CASSYSNGNEQYF.

This clonotype showed up many times. This chain connects TRBV12-3 or TRBV12-4 to TRBJ2-7; D remains ambiguous. The CDR3 sequence is 12 residues long. Trimming pared 5 bases from V and 5 bases from J, leaving 10 bases between. CDR3 sequence reads: CASSPPGNEQYF. Here the CDR3 DNA reads TGTGCCAGCAGTCCCCCAGGAAACGAGCAGTACTTC.

This clonotype was counted a single time. The chain has TRBV9 and TRBJ2-3; no clear D. CDR1 is SGDLS, CDR2 YYNGEE, per germline. The CDR3 is 14 amino acids. Trimming left V 3 bases short and J 3 bases short, with 11 bases between. The CDR3 DNA is TGTGCCAGCAGCGCAGAAATGATGACAGATACGCAGTATTTT. It encodes CASSAEMMTDTQYF.

This clonotype was observed at least ten times. The chain uses TRBV5-1 and TRBJ1-1; maybe TRBD1 (6 bases). There are 13 residues in the CDR3. V dropped 5 bases and J dropped 1 base, with 9 bases sitting between them. The V gene's germline CDR1 is SGHRS and CDR2 YFSETQ. The CDR3 protein is CASRWTANTEAFF. The DNA for the CDR3 is TGCGCCAGCAGGTGGACAGCGAACACTGAAGCTTTCTTT.

Worth noting for this clonotype: At one end the junction does not follow the germline gene, possibly because of a read error. This chain's CDR3 is CAGSLGSTNTEAFF. The CDR3 DNA reads as TGTGCCGGTAGTCTAGGGTCCACGAACACTGAAGCTTTCTTT. The chain recombines TRBV19 with TRBJ1-1; D uncertain. Looked up from germline, CDR1 is LNHDA and CDR2 is SQIVND (reference sequence). CDR3 length equals 14 residues. The variable domain in full, completed from reference TRBV19 and TRBJ1-1, reads DGGITQSPKYLFRKEGQNVTLSCEQNLNHDAMYWYRQDPGQGLRLIYYSQIVNDFQKGDIAEGYSVSREKKESFPLTVTSAQKNPTAFYLCAGSLGSTNTEAFFGQGTRLTVV.

The chain carries TRBV4-1 and TRBJ2-7; possible D gene TRBD1, 7 bases. This CDR3 has 15 amino acids. CDR1 is MGHRA, CDR2 YSYEKL, per germline. Trimming took 1 base from V and 3 from J, leaving 13 bases between them. The CDR3 DNA sequence: TGCGCCAGCAGCCAAGGCGGGACAGAACACTACGAGCAGTACTTC. Protein product: CASSQGGTEHYEQYF.

This clonotype was counted many times. The genes are TRBV9 and TRBJ1-1; 9 bases match TRBD1. The germline CDR1 and CDR2 sequences are SGDLS and YYNGEE. Trimming at V came to 3 bases and at J to 6 bases, leaving 12 bases not matched to a gene. The CDR3 is made up of 16 amino acids. CDR3 nucleotide sequence: TGTGCCAGCAGCGCGGGACAGGGTTTTTCTATCGCTGAAGCTTTCTTT. Protein: CASSAGQGFSIAEAFF. Supplemented by reference TRBV9 and TRBJ1-1, the full variable domain reads DSGVTQTPKHLITATGQRVTLRCSPRSGDLSVYWYQQSLDQGLQFLIQYYNGEERAKGNILERFSAQQFPDLHSELNLSSLELGDSALYFCASSAGQGFSIAEAFFGQGTRLTVV.

The V and J genes are TRBV29-1 and TRBJ2-5; a weak D match, TRBD1 (6 bases). CDR1 and CDR2 from the germline V gene are SQVTM and ANQGSEA. Trimming took 6 bases from V and 0 from J, leaving 8 bases between them. CDR3 length: 12 amino acids. The chain's CDR3 is CSVTGYQETQYF. The CDR3 DNA reads TGCAGCGTAACAGGGTACCAAGAGACCCAGTACTTC.

This clonotype was recorded at least ten times. CDR3 nucleotides: TGTGCCTGGAGTGTACTTGACGGTTCTATCTCTCCAGAGGGACGCTACACCTTC. Residues: CAWSVLDGSISPEGRYTF. This chain links TRBV30 with TRBJ1-2; TRBD1 might be the D (5 bases). The CDR3 is 18 amino acids. Germline values: CDR1 GTSNPN, CDR2 SVGIG (reference sequence). Deletions cut 0 bases from V and 9 bases from J, with 29 bases between.

This clonotype appeared many times. The chain joins TRBV4-3 to TRBJ1-6, with 8 bases lining up with TRBD1. V lost 3 bases to trimming and J lost 7 bases; unmatched junction nucleotides: 5. Germline lookup yields CDR1 LGHNA and CDR2 YSLEER. The CDR3 covers 15 residues. CDR3 protein: CASSHDRGSNSPLHF. Here the CDR3 DNA reads TGCGCCAGCAGCCATGACAGGGGAAGCAATTCACCCCTCCACTTT.

This clonotype was found a few times. This rearrangement joins TRBV29-1 to TRBJ2-3; maybe TRBD1 (6 bases). CDR1 is SQVTM and CDR2 is ANQGSEA in the germline V gene. This CDR3 region has 12 residues. The V gene lost 7 bases and the J gene lost 5 bases, with 13 bases spanning the gap. The CDR3: CSGISQGDTQYF. Here the CDR3 DNA reads TGCAGCGGTATATCACAGGGAGATACGCAGTATTTT.

Notes on this clonotype: A read error may be the cause here, since a much bigger clone is one base away. The V gene is TRBV7-2, the J gene TRBJ2-5; D is possibly TRBD1 (5 bases). The CDR3 extends over 15 amino acids. Trimming shortened V by 2 bases and J by 5 bases, and 15 bases separated the two germline ends. Per the germline V gene, CDR1 is SGHTA and CDR2 is FQGNSA. This chain's CDR3 is CASSLLRQIWETQYF. In DNA form, the CDR3 reads TGTGCCAGCAGCTTACTGCGACAGATCTGGGAGACCCAGTACTTC.

Points on this clonotype: The CDR3 carries no conserved terminal phenylalanine or tryptophan, so it likely arises from a read error. CDR3 sequence reads: CASSEARTDYGYTL. The CDR3 DNA is TGTGCCAGCAGTGAAGCTCGGACAGACTATGGCTACACCCTC. The V and J genes are TRBV2 and TRBJ1-2; weak D call: TRBD1 (6 bases). Germline V gene data show CDR1 as SNHLY and CDR2 as FYNNEI. This CDR3 region has 14 residues. V lost 0 bases, J lost 3 bases, and 8 bases lay in between.

On this clonotype itself: It may be a read error: a sequence one base away is much more abundant. The J gene is TRBJ2-7, the V gene TRBV23-1, with TRBD2 identical over 11 bases. TRBV23-1 is an open reading frame, and its role is uncertain. V gave up 4 bases and J gave up 5 bases; unmatched junction bases: 7. The CDR3 has 15 residues. The CDR3 region is CASSRGTSGKHEQYF. Here the CDR3 DNA reads TGCGCCAGCAGTCGCGGGACTAGCGGAAAACACGAGCAGTACTTC.

In regard to this clonotype: A much larger clone differs from this one at a single base, so this may be a read error. This sequence joins TRBV4-3 and TRBJ2-5; D gene unclear. This CDR3 comprises 16 residues. Germline-derived CDR1 and CDR2 are LGHNA and YSLEER. CDR3 residues: CARSQGFARPLETQYF. Written as DNA, the CDR3 is TGCGCCCGCAGCCAAGGGTTTGCTCGACCCCTGGAGACCCAGTACTTC.

This clonotype occurred a few times. With a much larger clone just one base away, this may be a read error. The conserved final phenylalanine or tryptophan is absent from the CDR3, which likely points to a read error. The rearrangement links TRBV30 to TRBJ1-1; D call uncertain. V was clipped by 2 bases and J by 6 bases, with 13 bases between them. CDR1 is GTSNPN, CDR2 SVGIG, per germline (reference sequence). The CDR3 is 13 amino acids. For the CDR3, the DNA is TGTGCCTGGAGTCTAACAATATCGGCTGAAGCTTTCTCT. Translation gives CAWSLTISAEAFS.

This clonotype was counted ten times or more. The gene calls are TRBV5-6 and TRBJ2-7; 7 nucleotides agree with TRBD1. The CDR3 sequence is 14 residues long. V was clipped by 4 bases and J by 3 bases; unmatched bases: 7. Germline lookup yields CDR1 SGHDT and CDR2 YYEEEE. CDR3 DNA sequence: TGTGCCAGCAGCCCCGGGGACAGTTACTACGAGCAGTACTTC. Amino acid sequence: CASSPGDSYYEQYF.

This clonotype was counted at least ten times. The rearrangement joins TRBV10-3 to TRBJ2-7; 10 bases match TRBD2. V shed 4 bases, J shed 6 bases, and the junction held 9 bases outside the gene matches. This CDR3 spans 15 amino acids. Germline lookup yields CDR1 ENHRY and CDR2 SYGVKD. CDR3 residues: CAISGWTSGRSEQYF. DNA for the CDR3: TGTGCCATCAGTGGCTGGACTAGCGGACGGTCCGAGCAGTACTTC.

The sample holds many counts of this clonotype. The chain has TRBV7-2 and TRBJ2-1; 13 positions match TRBD2. After removal of 1 base from V and 8 bases from J, the junction contained 2 bases not matched to a gene. The CDR3 totals 15 residues. Per the germline V gene, CDR1 is SGHTA and CDR2 is FQGNSA. The CDR3: CASSLGTSGSYEQFF. The CDR3 region has the DNA TGTGCCAGCAGCTTAGGGACTAGCGGGAGTTATGAGCAGTTCTTC.

Comments on this clonotype: A read error is possible here, since a much larger clone lies one base away. The chain joins TRBV28 to TRBJ2-7; 7 bases line up with TRBD1. Germline V lookup: CDR1 MDHEN, CDR2 SYDVKM. The CDR3 totals 12 residues. Trimming removed 10 bases from V and 2 bases from J; junction bases left unmatched: 5. The CDR3 DNA is TGTGCCATCGGCCAGGGGGCCTACGAGCAGTACTTC. This gives the protein CAIGQGAYEQYF.

As concerns this clonotype: A much larger clone lies a single base off, so this may be a read error. The J gene is TRBJ1-6, the V gene TRBV27; D ambiguous. Trimming stripped 5 bases from V and 9 bases from J, with 29 bases between. CDR3 length equals 19 residues. Germline values: CDR1 MNHEY, CDR2 SMNVEV (reference sequence). The CDR3 spells CASSAHMRSRIVFSSPLHF. In DNA, the CDR3 is TGTGCCAGCAGTGCCCACATGAGATCCCGCATAGTATTTTCTTCACCCCTCCACTTT.

This clonotype was recorded at least ten times. The chain has TRBV9 and TRBJ2-3, with D hard to call. The germline CDR1 and CDR2 sequences are SGDLS and YYNGEE. Trimming shortened V by 0 bases and J by 5 bases, and 4 bases separated the two germline ends. This CDR3 region has 12 residues. The CDR3 region is CASSVDGDTQYF. The CDR3 nucleotides read TGTGCCAGCAGCGTAGACGGAGATACGCAGTATTTT.

This chain uses TRBV5-1 with TRBJ2-7, with D maybe TRBD2 (7 bases). The CDR3 has 15 amino acids. The germline gives CDR1 SGHRS, CDR2 YFSETQ. The V end was cut by 0 bases, the J end by 7 bases, with 17 bases between. In DNA form, the CDR3 reads TGCGCCAGCAGCTTGGTGGGGGGGCAAGCGGAGGAGCAGTACTTC. Amino acids: CASSLVGGQAEEQYF. The full variable domain, completed using reference TRBV5-1 and TRBJ2-7, is KAGVTQTPRYLIKTRGQQVTLSCSPISGHRSVSWYQQTPGQGLQFLFEYFSETQRNKGNFPGRFSGRQFSNSRSEMNVSTLELGDSALYLCASSLVGGQAEEQYFGPGTRLTVT.

The chain uses TRBV7-9 and TRBJ1-4; 10 nucleotides line up with TRBD1. CDR1 is SEHNR and CDR2 is FQNEAQ in the germline V gene (reference sequence). The CDR3 spans 15 residues. The V segment lost 5 bases and the J segment 5 bases; nucleotides outside the gene matches: 5. The CDR3 spells CASSQGQGDNEKLFF. CDR3 DNA sequence: TGTGCCAGCAGCCAAGGACAGGGGGACAATGAAAAACTGTTTTTT.